The clone carrying this T cell receptor (beta chain) was counted only a few times. Its antigen is as yet unknown. V was cut by 4 bases and J by 7 bases, with 14 bases left in between. Per the germline V gene, CDR1 is SGDLS and CDR2 is YYNGEE. The CDR3 has 14 residues. The sample is drawn from a study of identical twins. Study outcomes and limitations: When twins shared out-of-frame alpha sequences, those sequences had excess low generation probability. Conclusions were based on cross-sectional statistical analysis, without following the same donors.

TCRdb itself ran the 5' RACE reads through MiXCR, one entry per CDR3 protein. The sample has around 240,000 distinct CDR3 sequences, more than 9% seen once. The V gene is TRBV9, the J gene TRBJ1-4, with D unclear. This receptor was obtained from a man aged 50-59 years in good health. Specimen: memory T cells sorted from blood. The CDR3 DNA follows: TGTGCCAGCAGCCACGGACGAGGGAGTGAAAAACTGTTTTTT. Translated, it gives CASSHGRGSEKLFF.